This T cell receptor (beta chain) comes out of a study of T cells in Graves' hyperthyroidism and ophthalmopathy. Across the study: It was at initial diagnosis, before any treatment, that peripheral blood was collected.

This clonotype was picked up many times. Its antigen is currently unknown. Study-wide findings and caveats: Classification by a 13 V-J model distinguished ophthalmopathy from stable hyperthyroidism. In validation, the model predicted ophthalmopathy. These predictions came a median approximately six months before onset.

What was amplified from RNA transcripts were TCR beta CDR3 regions. The primer set for the first-round RT-PCR of the TCR CDR3 was HTBI. One entry per CDR3 protein, called by TCRdb with MiXCR from the multiplex PCR reads. The sample records 300,000 to 450,000 distinct CDR3 sequences, 13% to 15% being singletons. The CDR3 is made up of 16 amino acids. V was clipped by 3 bases and J by 0 bases, with 11 bases between them. Germline loops: CDR1 SNHLY, CDR2 FYNNEI. Investigators excluded patients with uncontrolled infection, other autoimmune disease, pregnancy or lactation. Specimen: blood. J is TRBJ2-2 and V is TRBV2; D is undetermined. The sequence derives from a woman in her 30s with Graves' ophthalmopathy. The CDR3 bases are TGTGCCAGCAGTGACAGGAGAACTACGAACACCGGGGAGCTGTTTTTT. This sequence encodes CASSDRRTTNTGELFF.